Presented here are 9 T cell receptor beta chains from one specimen sequenced in a study of T cells in Graves' hyperthyroidism and ophthalmopathy. The source material, RNA transcripts, was used to amplify TCR beta CDR3 regions. The primer set for the first-round RT-PCR of the TCR CDR3 was HTBI. TCRdb re-analysed the multiplex PCR reads in MiXCR, keeping a single row per CDR3 protein. This table holds 300,000 to 450,000 distinct CDR3 sequences, roughly 13% found once. The specimen was blood. The receptors were sampled from a woman aged 55-75 years with Graves' hyperthyroidism.

The chain carries TRBV7-9 and TRBJ1-5; D is unclear. The CDR3 runs to 13 residues. The germline CDR1 and CDR2 sequences are SEHNR and FQNEAQ (reference sequence). Trimming removed 8 bases from V and 2 bases from J, with 10 bases in between. The CDR3 DNA sequence: TGTGCCAGCGGCCAAACGGGCAATCAGCCCCAGCATTTT. Protein product: CASGQTGNQPQHF.

The table lists this clonotype with many counts. This chain links TRBV5-1 with TRBJ2-1; D may be TRBD1 (6 bases). Per the germline V gene, CDR1 is SGHRS and CDR2 is YFSETQ. The CDR3 length is 15 residues. Trimming removed 1 base from V and 1 base from J, with 9 bases in between. CDR3 residues: CASSLLGQSYNEQFF. In DNA, the CDR3 is TGCGCCAGCAGCTTGTTGGGACAATCCTACAATGAGCAGTTCTTC.

This clonotype was counted ten times or more. The J gene is TRBJ2-1, the V gene TRBV29-1, with 14 bases identical to TRBD2. The length of the CDR3 is 19 residues. Trimming removed 0 bases from V and 7 bases from J; junction bases left unmatched: 14. The germline V gene encodes CDR1 SQVTM and CDR2 ANQGSEA. The chain's CDR3 is CSVEEYGAGLAGVSNEQFF. Here the CDR3 DNA reads TGCAGCGTTGAAGAGTATGGTGCGGGACTAGCGGGAGTATCGAATGAGCAGTTCTTC.

This clonotype was seen at least ten times. The CDR3 DNA sequence: TGTGCCAGCAGTGTGTCGGGGGGCACCTACGAGCAGTACTTC. This encodes CASSVSGGTYEQYF. The chain links TRBV2 to TRBJ2-7; TRBD2 might be the D (7 bases). Looked up from germline, CDR1 is SNHLY and CDR2 is FYNNEI. V lost 4 bases and J lost 2, with 12 bases in between. The CDR3 is made up of 14 amino acids.

There are many counts of this clonotype. CDR3 residues: CSARGEGTGTSGRAYEQYF. CDR3 nucleotide sequence: TGCAGTGCTAGGGGCGAGGGGACAGGGACTAGCGGGAGAGCCTACGAGCAGTACTTC. This chain connects TRBV20-1 to TRBJ2-7; 14 bases agree with TRBD2. The CDR3 consists of 19 residues. V shed 3 bases and J 2 bases; nucleotides not matched to a gene: 15. The germline gives CDR1 DFQATT, CDR2 SNEGSKA (reference sequence).

The table lists this clonotype with many counts. The rearrangement links TRBV3-1 to TRBJ1-2; D remains unclear. The CDR3 is 15 residues long. The V end lost 4 bases, the J end lost 0 bases, and 12 bases lay between the germline ends. Germline loops: CDR1 LGHDT, CDR2 YNNKEL (reference sequence). CDR3 in amino acids: CASSRITGANYGYTF. CDR3 nucleotide sequence: TGTGCCAGCAGCCGAATCACCGGGGCTAACTATGGCTACACCTTC.

This clonotype was found many times. This chain connects TRBV6-1 to TRBJ2-5; 8 positions match TRBD2. The CDR3 length is 14 residues. Germline V CDR1 and CDR2: MNHNS, SASEGT. The J segment lost 5 bases and the V segment lost 7 bases, leaving 9 bases of the junction unmatched. The CDR3 DNA reads as TGTGCCAGCACGGGGGGGAGAGGCGGCGAGACCCAGTACTTC. Translation: CASTGGRGGETQYF.

This rearrangement joins TRBV3-1 to TRBJ2-3, with 10 bases fitting TRBD2. In germline, CDR1 is LGHDT, CDR2 YNNKEL (reference sequence). With V trimmed by 1 base and J by 5 bases, 0 bases remained unmatched. CDR3 length: 14 amino acids. The CDR3, as DNA: TGTGCCAGCAGCCAAGCTAGCGGGGGAGATACGCAGTATTTT. Its translation is CASSQASGGDTQYF.

This chain joins TRBV20-1 and TRBJ2-1, with 7 bases that match TRBD2. V was pared by 6 bases and J by 0 bases, with 8 bases of the junction left unmatched. This CDR3 spans 15 amino acids. Looked up from germline, CDR1 is DFQATT and CDR2 is SNEGSKA (reference sequence). The DNA of the CDR3 is TGCAGTGCAGTGACTAGCCAAAGCTCCTACAATGAGCAGTTCTTC. Translating gives CSAVTSQSSYNEQFF.